These 4 T cell receptor beta chains were all obtained from the same sample, sequenced in a study of T cell clonotyping in hematopoietic cell transplantation. Time point of the sample: recipient sample about 28 days before transplant, after cytoreduction. Clones were read by immunoSEQ multiplex PCR, and TCRdb kept only the in-frame ones, dropping some. The sample includes tens of thousands of clones, around 84% seen only once; the top ten take roughly 4.8%. The source was peripheral blood mononuclear cells, collected before stem cell transplant. These receptors originate from a man aged 60 to 75 with myelodysplastic syndrome. Some clones in this sample may be carry-over from other donors' samples.

V is TRBV10-3 and J is TRBJ2-1; TRBD2 matches 9 bases. Germline lookup yields CDR1 ENHRY and CDR2 SYGVKD. CDR3 length: 15 residues. V lost 3 bases and J lost 8; bases outside the gene matches: 8. The CDR3 loop reads CAISEASGVKDEQFF. CDR3 DNA sequence: TGTGCCATCAGTGAAGCTAGCGGGGTGAAGGATGAGCAGTTCTTC.

J is TRBJ2-7 and V is TRBV5-1; 14 bases line up with TRBD2. The ends lost 3 bases at V and 2 bases at J; junction bases unmatched: 10. The germline gives CDR1 SGHRS, CDR2 YFSETQ. This CDR3 has 18 residues. CDR3 in DNA: TGCGCCAGCAGCTCTGTGGGGACTAGCGGGGGCCCCACCTACGAGCAGTACTTC. It encodes CASSSVGTSGGPTYEQYF.

The J gene is TRBJ1-1, the V gene TRBV30; D not certain. This CDR3 comprises 13 residues. V shed 2 bases and J shed 1 base, with 8 bases lying between them. Germline loops: CDR1 GTSNPN, CDR2 SVGIG (reference sequence). CDR3 coding DNA: TGTGCCTGGAGTTCCGTTCGGAACACTGAAGCTTTCTTT. It encodes CAWSSVRNTEAFF.

The CDR3 loop is CASSTPGGRPAGELFF. As DNA, the CDR3 is TGTGCCAGCAGTACACCGGGGGGACGTCCGGCCGGGGAGCTGTTTTTT. V gene TRBV27 combines with J gene TRBJ2-2; 7 nucleotides match TRBD2. The CDR3 runs 16 residues. CDR1 is MNHEY, CDR2 SMNVEV, per germline (reference sequence). Germline trimming cut 5 bases from V and 6 bases from J; bases unmatched to any gene: 12.